The 13 T cell receptor beta chains below all came from one sample that was sequenced in a study of T cell repertoires in aging, cancer and after chemotherapy. Peripheral blood genomic DNA, not sorted cells or RNA, was the template. A mixed TRB-A/B primer pool amplified rearranged TRB by multiplex touch-down PCR. TCRdb used MiXCR to reprocess the multiplex PCR reads, holding one entry per CDR3 protein. The table has some 5,300 distinct CDR3 sequences, around 29% seen once; the top ten hold about 5.9%. The sequencing sample was made of blood. The source is a human donor in good health.

This clonotype came up a few times. This chain links TRBV12-3 or TRBV12-4 with TRBJ1-5, with D tentatively TRBD1 (5 bases). Trimming pared 6 bases from V and 6 bases from J, leaving 33 bases between. The CDR3 is 20 amino acids. CDR3 sequence (DNA): TGTGCCAGCAGGGGGGTCCCACAAGGTAGGGGAAGGAGGGTAGGTCAGCCCCAGCATTTT. Protein: CASRGVPQGRGRRVGQPQHF.

This clonotype was seen only a few times. The chain recombines TRBV27 with TRBJ2-1; 7 bases fit TRBD2. From germline, CDR1 is MNHEY and CDR2 SMNVEV (reference sequence). The junction had 10 bases not matched to a gene; V was cut back by 2 bases and J by 3 bases. There are 17 residues in the CDR3. The CDR3 reads CASSLMMGGSLYNEQFF. In DNA, the CDR3 is TGTGCCAGCAGTTTAATGATGGGCGGGAGTCTCTACAATGAGCAGTTCTTC.

There are a few counts of this clonotype. V is TRBV10-3 and J is TRBJ2-2; 7 bases agree with TRBD1. The germline gives CDR1 ENHRY, CDR2 SYGVKD. With V trimmed by 6 bases and J by 3 bases, 7 bases remained unmatched. CDR3 length: 15 amino acids. CDR3 in DNA: TGTGCCATCAGCACAGGGGTAGGATACACCGGGGAGCTGTTTTTT. It encodes CAISTGVGYTGELFF.

This clonotype is labeled as medium-sized. CDR3 in amino acids: CASSIGVSTAPDTQYF. CDR3 bases: TGTGCCAGTAGTATAGGGGTTAGCACAGCCCCAGATACGCAGTATTTT. This chain joins TRBV19 and TRBJ2-3; D is unresolved. Germline V gene lookup returns CDR1 LNHDA and CDR2 SQIVND (reference sequence). The CDR3 is made up of 16 amino acids. V was pared by 1 base and J by 4 bases, with 15 bases between.

The V gene is TRBV12-3 or TRBV12-4, the J gene TRBJ1-3; a possible D gene is TRBD1 (6 bases). This CDR3 is built from 16 residues. The V end lost 3 bases, the J end lost 1 base, and 13 bases lay between the germline ends. This CDR3 is CASSFQYRVSGNTIYF. The CDR3 coding sequence is TGTGCCAGCAGTTTCCAGTACAGGGTATCTGGAAACACCATATATTTT.

The chain is built from TRBV5-4 and TRBJ1-1, with D uncertain. Trimming pared 3 bases from V and 1 base from J, leaving 16 bases between. CDR3 length equals 16 residues. Germline values: CDR1 SGHNT, CDR2 YYREEE (reference sequence). The CDR3 DNA reads TGTGCCAGCAGCTCTCCGCTAAAAGGACCGAACACTGAAGCTTTCTTT. Amino acid sequence: CASSSPLKGPNTEAFF. Combining the CDR3 with reference TRBV5-4 and TRBJ1-1 gives the whole variable domain ETGVTQSPTHLIKTRGQQVTLRCSSQSGHNTVSWYQQALGQGPQFIFQYYREEENGRGNFPPRFSGLQFPNYSSELNVNALELDDSALYLCASSSPLKGPNTEAFFGQGTRLTVV.

This clonotype occurred a few times. This chain links TRBV7-9 with TRBJ2-2; D is unclear. The germline V and J ends were trimmed by 6 bases and 2 bases, with 4 bases remaining between them. The CDR3 runs to 12 residues. The germline CDR1 and CDR2 sequences are SEHNR and FQNEAQ (reference sequence). In DNA, the CDR3 is TGTGCCAGCAGTCCTAACACCGGGGAGCTGTTTTTT. Translation gives CASSPNTGELFF.

By sample share, this clonotype is medium-sized. This chain uses TRBV5-5 with TRBJ2-3, with D possibly matching TRBD1 (6 bases). Trimming left V 2 bases short and J 11 bases short, with 12 bases between. The germline gives CDR1 SGHKS, CDR2 YYEKEE (reference sequence). The CDR3 is 12 amino acids. The CDR3 protein is CASSFDPGQQYF. As DNA, the CDR3 is TGTGCCAGCAGCTTCGACCCGGGACAGCAGTATTTT.

This clonotype was detected only a few times. This chain connects TRBV27 to TRBJ1-1, with D uncertain. The germline gives CDR1 MNHEY, CDR2 SMNVEV (reference sequence). V was trimmed by 2 bases and J by 0 bases, leaving 13 bases between them. This CDR3 has 16 residues. CDR3 sequence reads: CASSLEPGTMNTEAFF. Written as DNA, the CDR3 is TGTGCCAGCAGTTTAGAACCGGGAACTATGAACACTGAAGCTTTCTTT.

The CDR3 DNA follows: TGTGCCAGCAGCTTGGACGGCTATGGCTACACCTTC. Encoded protein: CASSLDGYGYTF. The chain couples TRBV5-6 to TRBJ1-2; D not certain. The CDR3 totals 12 residues. Trimming removed 0 bases from V and 4 bases from J, with 4 bases in between. Germline lookup yields CDR1 SGHDT and CDR2 YYEEEE.

This clonotype was detected a few times. The chain employs TRBV11-2 and TRBJ2-3; unclear D gene. The CDR3 runs 15 residues. Germline values: CDR1 SGHAT, CDR2 FQNNGV. V shed 5 bases and J shed 2 bases, with 14 bases lying between them. As DNA, the CDR3 is TGTGCCAGCAGCCTAAGGTTCCAGTTCACAGATACGCAGTATTTT. It is translated as CASSLRFQFTDTQYF.

The chain carries TRBV24-1 and TRBJ1-6, with no clear D. The CDR3 spans 17 residues. V was trimmed by 0 bases and J by 4 bases, leaving 12 bases between them. The germline gives CDR1 KGHDR, CDR2 SFDVKD. CDR3 loop: CATSDLEVHVYNSPLHF. The CDR3 DNA reads TGTGCCACCAGTGATTTGGAAGTGCACGTTTATAATTCACCCCTCCACTTT.

By proportion, this clonotype is medium-sized. The chain employs TRBV6-2 or TRBV6-3 and TRBJ2-7; D is undetermined. The CDR3 extends over 12 amino acids. Germline V gives CDR1 MNHEY, CDR2 SVGEGT. Deletions cut 6 bases from V and 5 bases from J, with 11 bases between. The CDR3 sequence: CASSSSLDEQYF. In nucleotides, the CDR3 is TGTGCCAGCAGCTCCAGTTTGGACGAGCAGTACTTC.